This paragraph reports one T cell receptor beta chain. Its antigen is not identified. The authors split each subset's genomic DNA evenly across several immunoSEQ plates. Sequencing used immunoSEQ multiplex PCR; TCRdb keeps in-frame clones, though not all of them. The sample contains millions of clones, over 90% of which appear only once. Looked up from germline, CDR1 is SGHAT and CDR2 is FQNNGV. V lost 5 bases to trimming and J lost 0 bases; unmatched junction nucleotides: 6. The CDR3 has 18 residues. The data are from a study of shared clonotypes between healthy human individuals. Study observations and caveats: Only blood underwent sampling, and tissue repertoires likely differ. It was observed that approximately 5% of naive CD4 clonotypes were shared across a handful of donors. Rarefaction gave evidence that sorted-subset sequencing remained incomplete despite large depth.

The receptor was isolated from a man between 18 and 35 years old in good health. Some clones in this sample may be carry-over from other donors' samples. The sequencing input was naive CD4+ T cells from PBMCs. As for subset: CD45RA+ positively selected. The V gene is TRBV11-2, the J gene TRBJ2-1; 14 bases match TRBD2. The CDR3 reads CASSPWGTSGSSYNEQFF. The CDR3 DNA sequence: TGTGCCAGCAGCCCCTGGGGGACTAGCGGGAGCTCCTACAATGAGCAGTTCTTC.